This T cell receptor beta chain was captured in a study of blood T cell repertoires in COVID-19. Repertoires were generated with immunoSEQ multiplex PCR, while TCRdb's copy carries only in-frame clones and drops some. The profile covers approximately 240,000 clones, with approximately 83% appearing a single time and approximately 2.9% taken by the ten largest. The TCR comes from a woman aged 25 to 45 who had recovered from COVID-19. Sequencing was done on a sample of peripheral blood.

The CDR3 DNA reads as TGTGCCAGCAGCTTCGGCGGGAGTATCTACGAGCAGTACTTC. Its protein product is CASSFGGSIYEQYF. The chain joins TRBV13 to TRBJ2-7; 7 bases map to TRBD2. Trimming took 3 bases from V and 3 from J; bases not matched to a gene: 5. The CDR3 runs to 14 residues. Germline assignment: CDR1 PRHDT and CDR2 FYEKMQ (reference sequence).